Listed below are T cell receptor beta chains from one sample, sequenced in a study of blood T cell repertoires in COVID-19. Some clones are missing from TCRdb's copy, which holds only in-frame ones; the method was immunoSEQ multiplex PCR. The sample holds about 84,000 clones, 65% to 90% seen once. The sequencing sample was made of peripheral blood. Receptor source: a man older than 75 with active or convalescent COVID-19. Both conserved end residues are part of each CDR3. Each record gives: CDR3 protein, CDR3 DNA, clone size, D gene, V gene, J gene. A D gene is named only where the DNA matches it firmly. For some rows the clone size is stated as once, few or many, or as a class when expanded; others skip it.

CDR3 protein: CASSLAPGSLYNEQFF
CDR3 DNA: TGCGCCAGCAGCTTGGCCCCAGGGTCCCTCTACAATGAGCAGTTCTTC
clone size: NA
D gene: NA
V gene: TRBV5-1
J gene: TRBJ2-1

CDR3 protein: CASSDGTASYEQYF
CDR3 DNA: TGCGCCAGCAGCGACGGGACAGCCTCCTACGAGCAGTACTTC
clone size: NA
D gene: TRBD1
V gene: TRBV5-1
J gene: TRBJ2-7

CDR3 protein: CASSQDRDTSGYTF
CDR3 DNA: TGTGCCAGCAGCCAGGACCGGGACACGTCCGGCTACACCTTC
clone size: NA
D gene: NA
V gene: TRBV4-2
J gene: TRBJ1-2

CDR3 protein: CASSSEQGREQYF
CDR3 DNA: TGTGCCAGCAGCTCAGAACAGGGGAGGGAGCAGTACTTC
clone size: once
D gene: NA
V gene: TRBV11-3
J gene: TRBJ2-7

CDR3 protein: CASSAGTVPTNYGYTF
CDR3 DNA: TGTGCCAGCAGCGCCGGGACAGTTCCCACCAACTATGGCTACACCTTC
clone size: once
D gene: TRBD1
V gene: TRBV11-2
J gene: TRBJ1-2

CDR3 protein: CASSLAGTGGEKQYF
CDR3 DNA: TGCGCCAGCAGCTTGGCCGGGACAGGGGGCGAAAAGCAGTACTTC
clone size: NA
D gene: TRBD1
V gene: TRBV5-1
J gene: TRBJ2-7

CDR3 protein: CASSPIGTSGYNEQFF
CDR3 DNA: TGTGCCAGCAGCCCAATCGGGACTAGCGGCTACAATGAGCAGTTCTTC
clone size: NA
D gene: TRBD2
V gene: TRBV7-6
J gene: TRBJ2-1

CDR3 protein: CASSRGLAGIYYEQYF
CDR3 DNA: TGTGCCAGCAGCCGGGGACTAGCGGGAATCTACTACGAGCAGTACTTC
clone size: NA
D gene: TRBD2
V gene: TRBV5-4
J gene: TRBJ2-7

CDR3 protein: CASSLTSAGTGGNTIYF
CDR3 DNA: TGTGCCAGCTCACTGACATCTGCCGGGACAGGGGGAAACACCATATATTTT
clone size: NA
D gene: TRBD1
V gene: TRBV18
J gene: TRBJ1-3

CDR3 protein: CASSPRTGQGSSTGELFF
CDR3 DNA: TGTGCCAGTAGCCCGAGGACAGGACAGGGCAGCTCCACCGGGGAGCTGTTTTTT
clone size: NA
D gene: TRBD1
V gene: TRBV19
J gene: TRBJ2-2

CDR3 protein: CASSVGSAGVQETQYF
CDR3 DNA: TGTGCCAGCAGCGTAGGTTCAGCGGGGGTCCAAGAGACCCAGTACTTC
clone size: NA
D gene: TRBD2
V gene: TRBV9
J gene: TRBJ2-5

CDR3 protein: CASQTQYF
CDR3 DNA: TGTGCCAGCCAAACGCAGTATTTT
clone size: few
D gene: NA
V gene: TRBV6-6
J gene: TRBJ2-3

CDR3 protein: CASSTTGRGGSGNTIYF
CDR3 DNA: TGTGCCAGCAGTACGACCGGACGAGGGGGCTCTGGAAACACCATATATTTT
clone size: NA
D gene: NA
V gene: TRBV28
J gene: TRBJ1-3

CDR3 protein: CATTPRPRGETQYF
CDR3 DNA: TGTGCCACCACGCCCCGGCCGAGGGGGGAGACCCAGTACTTC
clone size: NA
D gene: NA
V gene: TRBV5-4
J gene: TRBJ2-5